These 22 T cell receptor beta chains were sequenced from one sample in a study of STAT5B mutations in CD4+ large granular lymphocyte leukemia. The protocol was immunoSEQ multiplex PCR, while the TCRdb copy is restricted to in-frame clones and leaves out a portion. The sample holds 25,000 to 35,000 clones, 70% to 80% seen once. Sequencing used CD4+ T cells from blood buffy coats. These receptors were taken from a human donor in good health.

This clone was counted between two and nine times. The CDR3 DNA reads TGTGCCAGCAGTCCAGATGGGGAGACCCAGTACTTC. Amino acids: CASSPDGETQYF. This sequence joins TRBV6-4 and TRBJ2-5; D call uncertain. CDR1 and CDR2 (germline): MRHNA, SNTAGT. Trimming shortened V by 5 bases and J by 5 bases, and 9 bases separated the two germline ends. This CDR3 region has 12 residues.

The rearrangement joins TRBV15 to TRBJ1-4, with TRBD1 matching 9 bases. V lost 3 bases, J lost 5 bases, and 4 bases stayed unmatched. This CDR3 has 15 residues. Germline assignment: CDR1 LNHNV and CDR2 YYDKDF (reference sequence). The CDR3 coding sequence is TGTGCCACCAGCAGGGACAGGGGACAAAATGAAAAACTGTTTTTT. Translated, it gives CATSRDRGQNEKLFF. Using reference TRBV15 and TRBJ1-4 for the parts outside the CDR3, the full variable domain is DAMVIQNPRYQVTQFGKPVTLSCSQTLNHNVMYWYQQKSSQAPKLLFHYYDKDFNNEADTPDNFQSRRPNTSFCFLDIRSPGLGDTAMYLCATSRDRGQNEKLFFGSGTQLSVL.

The V and J genes are TRBV6-5 and TRBJ2-4; the match to TRBD2 covers 9 bases. The CDR3 is 15 residues long. With V trimmed by 6 bases and J by 8 bases, 11 bases remained unmatched. Germline assignment: CDR1 MNHEY and CDR2 SVGAGI. The CDR3 loop reads CASSSLGGGVDIQYF. The DNA for the CDR3 is TGTGCCAGCAGCTCCCTGGGCGGGGGGGTGGACATTCAGTACTTC.

This clone has just one count. The chain uses TRBV6-6 and TRBJ2-7, with TRBD2 matching 12 bases. Germline V lookup: CDR1 MNHNY, CDR2 SVGAGI (reference sequence). The CDR3 extends over 15 amino acids. With V trimmed by 0 bases and J by 4 bases, 1 base remained unmatched. For the CDR3, the DNA is TGTGCCAGCAGTTACTCGACTAGCGGGGGTTACGAGCAGTACTTC. It specifies CASSYSTSGGYEQYF.

V usage is TRBV10-3 and J usage is TRBJ2-7; TRBD1 might be the D (5 bases). The germline CDR1 and CDR2 sequences are ENHRY and SYGVKD. CDR3 length: 14 residues. The CDR3 is CASRGQGIPYEQYF. The CDR3 nucleotides read TGTGCGTCACGTGGGCAGGGTATTCCCTACGAGCAGTACTTC.

V and J are TRBV29-1 and TRBJ2-2, with a possible D match to TRBD1 (6 bases). In germline, CDR1 is SQVTM, CDR2 ANQGSEA. With 7 bases removed from V and 0 bases from J, the gap between germline ends came to 9 bases. This CDR3 is 13 amino acids long. CDR3 in DNA: TGCAGCGGAGGACAGACGAACACCGGGGAGCTGTTTTTT. Translated: CSGGQTNTGELFF.

The J gene is TRBJ1-2, the V gene TRBV28; D uncertain. CDR3 length equals 13 residues. With 3 bases removed from V and 5 bases from J, the gap between germline ends came to 10 bases. Looked up from germline, CDR1 is MDHEN and CDR2 is SYDVKM. CDR3 nucleotide sequence: TGTGCCAGCAGTTTTCAGGCCATATATGGCTACACCTTC. As protein: CASSFQAIYGYTF.

The table lists this clone with a few counts. The chain employs TRBV10-3 and TRBJ1-6; 12 nucleotides align to TRBD1. The CDR3 contains 16 residues. The germline V gene has CDR1 ENHRY and CDR2 SYGVKD. With 6 bases clipped from V and 7 bases from J, the junction kept 7 bases outside the gene matches. The CDR3 spells CAIRSPGQGANSPLHF. CDR3 in DNA: TGTGCCATCAGGTCTCCGGGACAGGGGGCAAATTCACCCCTCCACTTT.

The J gene is TRBJ2-1, the V gene TRBV5-6; D might be TRBD2 (6 bases). Deletions cut 4 bases from V and 1 base from J, with 15 bases between. The length of the CDR3 is 16 residues. Germline CDR1 reads SGHDT; CDR2 reads YYEEEE. This CDR3 reads CASSRRGQLSYNEQFF. Written as DNA, the CDR3 is TGTGCCAGCAGCCGGAGGGGTCAGTTGTCCTACAATGAGCAGTTCTTC.

This clone has just a few counts. The rearrangement joins TRBV25-1 to TRBJ1-1; D is ambiguous. The germline V and J ends were trimmed by 6 bases and 3 bases, with 11 bases remaining between them. Looked up from germline, CDR1 is MGHDK and CDR2 is SYGVNS. This CDR3 is built from 13 residues. CDR3 DNA sequence: TGTGCCAGCAGGAAGACCCGGGACACTGAAGCTTTCTTT. Translating gives CASRKTRDTEAFF.

The gene calls are TRBV6-5 and TRBJ2-7, with D perhaps matching TRBD2 (6 bases). CDR3 length: 14 residues. Trimming removed 0 bases from V and 0 bases from J, with 6 bases in between. Germline V gene data show CDR1 as MNHEY and CDR2 as SVGAGI. In DNA, the CDR3 is TGTGCCAGCAGTTACTCCGGGAGCTCCTACGAGCAGTACTTC. This gives the protein CASSYSGSSYEQYF.

The chain uses TRBV27 and TRBJ2-7, with 15 positions matching TRBD2. The junction had 12 bases not matched to a gene; V was cut back by 10 bases and J by 2 bases. The CDR3 runs 17 residues. CDR1 is MNHEY and CDR2 is SMNVEV in the germline V gene (reference sequence). For the CDR3, the DNA is TGTGCCACCCATGGAAGGACTAGCGGGGGGGCGGCCTACGAGCAGTACTTC. It specifies CATHGRTSGGAAYEQYF.

This clone has just a few counts. This chain connects TRBV5-1 to TRBJ1-1, with D possibly TRBD1 on 5 matching bases. Germline CDR1 SGHRS, CDR2 YFSETQ. The CDR3 totals 13 residues. Trimming cost V 4 bases and J 6 bases, with 13 bases left between them. DNA for the CDR3: TGCGCCAGCAGCAGGGACCGGGCGGCTGAAGCTTTCTTT. Protein sequence: CASSRDRAAEAFF.

J is TRBJ1-1 and V is TRBV9; 7 bases agree with TRBD1. V shed 5 bases, J shed 3 bases, and the junction held 7 bases outside the gene matches. Germline CDR1 SGDLS, CDR2 YYNGEE. This CDR3 is built from 14 residues. The DNA of the CDR3 is TGTGCCAGCAGAACTGGACAGGAGGACACTGAAGCTTTCTTT. It codes for CASRTGQEDTEAFF. The full variable domain, rest sourced from reference TRBV9 and TRBJ1-1, is DSGVTQTPKHLITATGQRVTLRCSPRSGDLSVYWYQQSLDQGLQFLIQYYNGEERAKGNILERFSAQQFPDLHSELNLSSLELGDSALYFCASRTGQEDTEAFFGQGTRLTVV.

V is TRBV19 and J is TRBJ2-1, with 7 bases that match TRBD1. The CDR3 runs to 18 residues. J gave up 7 bases and V 7 bases, and 22 bases lay outside the gene matches. Germline V gives CDR1 LNHDA, CDR2 SQIVND (reference sequence). The CDR3 nucleotides read TGTGCCAGTACCTATAGGGGCCTAACAGGGGCCGCAGGGAATGAGCAGTTCTTC. Translation gives CASTYRGLTGAAGNEQFF.

This clone was seen a few times. The chain links TRBV5-4 to TRBJ1-1, with D hard to call. The V end lost 5 bases, the J end lost 5 bases, and 13 bases lay between the germline ends. This CDR3 is built from 13 residues. In germline, CDR1 is SGHNT, CDR2 YYREEE (reference sequence). The CDR3 nucleotides read TGTGCCAGCAGTCTCTTAGGTGGGACTGAAGCTTTCTTT. Translation gives CASSLLGGTEAFF.

The V gene is TRBV7-3, the J gene TRBJ2-2; the match to TRBD2 covers 7 bases. In germline, CDR1 is SGHTA, CDR2 FQGTGA. This CDR3 comprises 15 residues. J gave up 6 bases and V 5 bases, and 9 bases lay outside the gene matches. CDR3 loop: CASSDPGLVAGELFF. CDR3 bases: TGTGCCAGCAGCGATCCCGGACTAGTCGCCGGGGAGCTGTTTTTT.

V gene TRBV9 combines with J gene TRBJ2-2, with 9 bases identical to TRBD1. V lost 3 bases and J lost 4; bases outside the gene matches: 1. Germline V lookup: CDR1 SGDLS, CDR2 YYNGEE. The CDR3 totals 14 residues. This CDR3 is CASSDRGLTGELFF. The CDR3, as DNA: TGTGCCAGCAGCGACAGGGGGCTCACCGGGGAGCTGTTTTTT.

The rearrangement joins TRBV11-2 to TRBJ1-2, with TRBD1 matching 10 bases. From germline, CDR1 is SGHAT and CDR2 FQNNGV. This CDR3 spans 14 amino acids. The V and J ends lost 9 bases and 5 bases, in that order; junction bases with no gene match: 9. CDR3 amino acids: CARKPGQGIYGYTF. CDR3 coding DNA: TGTGCCAGAAAACCGGGACAGGGGATTTATGGCTACACCTTC.

This rearrangement joins TRBV27 to TRBJ2-7, with a tentative D call TRBD2 (5 bases). Trimming pared 7 bases from V and 2 bases from J, leaving 12 bases between. There are 13 residues in the CDR3. Germline CDR1 MNHEY, CDR2 SMNVEV (reference sequence). The CDR3 DNA sequence: TGTGCCAGCAAAAGGCTAGCCCCCTACGAGCAGTACTTC. Its protein is CASKRLAPYEQYF.

The V gene is TRBV9, the J gene TRBJ1-2, with D perhaps TRBD1 (5 bases). The V gene lost 2 bases and the J gene lost 1 base, with 21 bases spanning the gap. The CDR3 length is 18 residues. From germline, CDR1 is SGDLS and CDR2 YYNGEE. The CDR3 DNA reads as TGTGCCAGCAGCGTTGGGACGGTGGTGCCGCAACTTAACTATGGCTACACCTTC. This gives the protein CASSVGTVVPQLNYGYTF.

This clone has more than one count but fewer than ten. The chain couples TRBV9 to TRBJ1-2; TRBD1 is a possible D gene (6 bases). The V end lost 4 bases, the J end lost 0 bases, and 16 bases lay between the germline ends. This CDR3 is 16 amino acids long. Germline lookup yields CDR1 SGDLS and CDR2 YYNGEE. The CDR3 nucleotides are TGTGCCAGCAGCCCCCAGGCGGGGGCAGCTAACTATGGCTACACCTTC. Residues: CASSPQAGAANYGYTF.